Described below is a single T cell receptor (beta chain) sequence and its context. The antigen is undetermined. This CDR3 is 13 amino acids long. CDR1 and CDR2 (germline): MNHNS, SASEGT. V lost 5 bases and J lost 2, with 9 bases in between. Uncontrolled infection, other autoimmune disease, pregnancy or lactation led to exclusion. Using RNA transcripts as the source, TCR beta CDR3 regions were amplified. HTBI primers drove first-round RT-PCR of the TCR CDR3. In TCRdb, the multiplex PCR reads were re-called with MiXCR into one record per CDR3 protein. The sample yields approximately 640,000 distinct CDR3 sequences, 15% to 20% seen once. This sample was taken from a study of T cells in Graves' hyperthyroidism and ophthalmopathy. Study-level points and caveats: Ophthalmopathy stood apart from stable hyperthyroidism in a 13 V-J model. Blood held most thyroid clonotypes expanded above 0.001 frequency.

V is TRBV6-1 and J is TRBJ1-2, with D unclear. The specimen was blood. The TCR comes from a man aged 50-60 years with Graves' hyperthyroidism. The CDR3 protein is CASSPTKNYGYTF. In DNA form, the CDR3 reads TGTGCCAGCAGTCCGACAAAGAACTATGGCTACACCTTC.